The T cell receptor (beta chain) under discussion was sequenced for a study of T-cell reconstitution after alpha-beta-depleted transplantation in children. The length of the CDR3 is 15 residues. Germline assignment: CDR1 MDHEN and CDR2 SYDVKM. V was trimmed by 1 base and J by 4 bases, leaving 14 bases between them. Turning to this clonotype: Its antigen is unknown.

Whole-study results and caveats: From surviving recipient T cells and thymic progenitors came the high day-60 TCRbeta diversity observed in some patients.

Molecular barcoding with unique molecular identifiers was used for the TCRbeta library. MiXCR, applied by TCRdb to the PCR reads, yields one record per CDR3 protein. The data show approximately 430,000 distinct CDR3 sequences, about 17% seen once. The rearrangement uses TRBV28 and TRBJ2-7; no firm D call. The receptor was derived from a boy younger than two who had a stem cell transplant for Wiskott-Aldrich syndrome, so the T cells may come from the graft donor. The sequencing used PBMCs, mostly from graft donor cells, collected 360 days after TCRalphabeta/CD19-depleted stem cell transplant. CDR3 protein: CASSLFPTPGYEQYF. CDR3 nucleotide sequence: TGTGCCAGCAGTTTATTTCCGACCCCCGGGTACGAGCAGTACTTC.